This TCR beta chain stems from a study of blood T cell repertoires in COVID-19. About the study: Donors in the United States, Italy and Spain gave samples during acute or convalescent COVID-19. In each case, the material was cDNA or gDNA derived from T cells, B-cell-depleted T cells, or PBMCs.

Authors' methods: Using reference gene primer amplification, nucleated cell counts were estimated. Some clones are missing from TCRdb's copy, which holds only in-frame ones; the method was immunoSEQ multiplex PCR. For V, J and clone size, that table is used; D and trimming come from the DNA. The repertoire consists of about 73,000 clones, with around 82% occurring once and the leading ten covering 28%. This CDR3 has 15 amino acids. Germline loops: CDR1 LNHDA, CDR2 SQIVND (reference sequence). Trimming shortened V by 4 bases and J by 0 bases, and 11 bases separated the two germline ends. What was sequenced was peripheral blood. The source of this sequence is a human donor in a cohort sampled during active COVID-19. The genes are TRBV19 and TRBJ2-3; a possible D gene is TRBD1 (6 bases). The CDR3 sequence is CASSRRGFSTDTQYF. The CDR3 DNA sequence: TGTGCCAGTAGTAGAAGGGGGTTTAGCACAGATACGCAGTATTTT.